Listed here is a single TCR beta chain. Its antigen is currently unknown. This specimen belongs to a study of CD8+ T cells in alopecia areata. Looking at the study overall: The drug, tofacitinib, lasted 6 to 18 months, followed by 6 months off drug.

Study-wide findings and caveats: It was lesional scalp, especially alopecia totalis/universalis, that showed higher clonality than normal scalp. Clarity of TCR sharing across patients fell short of that in mice, possibly HLA-related.

J lost 7 bases, V lost 2 bases, and 7 bases had no gene match. CDR3 size: 15 residues. The germline gives CDR1 GTSNPN, CDR2 SVGIG (reference sequence). Sequencing relied on a cDNA template that was reverse transcribed from extracted RNA. Method: immunoSEQ multiplex PCR; TCRdb's copy keeps in-frame clones and lacks some. The table includes fewer than 250,000 clones, around three fifths detected once. V gene TRBV30 combines with J gene TRBJ2-1, with 11 bases fitting TRBD2. Sample: CD4+ T cells sorted from blood, taken at week 0. The TCR sequence derives from a human donor with alopecia areata. CDR3 coding DNA: TGTGCCTGGAGTTCACTAGCGGGGGTTCGGAATGAGCAGTTCTTC. It yields the protein CAWSSLAGVRNEQFF.